One sample yielded the 30 T cell receptor beta chains listed below, sequenced in a study of T cells in tuberculosis. Repertoires were generated with immunoSEQ multiplex PCR, while TCRdb's copy carries only in-frame clones and drops some. The table has under 50,000 clones, 94% seen once. This sample's time point: new active TB diagnosis, blood taken before or within 7 days of starting treatment. This material consisted of PBMCs, taken at tuberculosis diagnosis. The source is an adult with tuberculosis.

The V call is TRBV7-2, the J call TRBJ1-3; D is perhaps TRBD1 (6 bases). CDR3 length: 14 amino acids. V dropped 5 bases and J dropped 9 bases, with 17 bases sitting between them. Per the germline V gene, CDR1 is SGHTA and CDR2 is FQGNSA. The CDR3: CASSPRQVTGTIYF. The DNA for the CDR3 is TGTGCCAGCAGCCCGCGACAGGTCACGGGCACCATATATTTT.

The rearrangement links TRBV2 to TRBJ2-7, with 10 bases that match TRBD1. Germline V gene sequence: CDR1 SNHLY, CDR2 FYNNEI. This CDR3 contains 15 residues. V gave up 7 bases and J gave up 2 bases; unmatched junction bases: 8. The CDR3 bases are TGTGCCAGCACCGTTGACAGGGGGCGAACCTACGAGCAGTACTTC. Amino acid sequence: CASTVDRGRTYEQYF.

The chain joins TRBV19 to TRBJ2-1; 10 bases align to TRBD2. Trimming cost V 10 bases and J 4 bases; bases outside gene matches: 4. Germline CDR1 reads LNHDA; CDR2 reads SQIVND (reference sequence). This CDR3 is built from 13 residues. The CDR3 reads CATSTSGYNEQFF. The CDR3 DNA reads as TGTGCCACTTCGACTAGCGGGTACAATGAGCAGTTCTTC.

The chain is built from TRBV4-1 and TRBJ1-1, with TRBD1 identical over 7 bases. Germline CDR1 is MGHRA and CDR2 is YSYEKL. The CDR3 sequence is 17 residues long. Trimming at V came to 1 base and at J to 3 bases, leaving 11 bases not matched to a gene. CDR3 amino acids: CASSQAFTRGEDTEAFF. The DNA of the CDR3 is TGCGCCAGCAGCCAAGCATTTACCAGGGGGGAGGACACTGAAGCTTTCTTT.

This clone has a single count. The chain uses TRBV29-1 and TRBJ1-1; D gene unclear. Germline loops: CDR1 SQVTM, CDR2 ANQGSEA. The CDR3 is made up of 13 amino acids. Trimming stripped 4 bases from V and 6 bases from J, with 15 bases between. The DNA of the CDR3 is TGCAGCGTTGCCGACTGGGGAGTCGCTGAAGCTTTCTTT. Translated: CSVADWGVAEAFF.

This chain joins TRBV2 and TRBJ2-7; the D gene is possibly TRBD1 (5 bases). Germline assignment: CDR1 SNHLY and CDR2 FYNNEI. V lost 6 bases, J lost 2 bases, and 14 bases lay in between. The CDR3 extends over 14 amino acids. The CDR3 spells CASRGSTATYEQYF. CDR3 sequence (DNA): TGTGCCAGCAGGGGCTCGACAGCAACCTACGAGCAGTACTTC.

The rearrangement links TRBV23-1 to TRBJ1-3; D unclear. TRBV23-1 counts as an open reading frame of uncertain function. Trimming left V 4 bases short and J 0 bases short, with 4 bases between. The CDR3 covers 13 residues. CDR3 sequence (DNA): TGCGCCAGCAGTCGACACTCTGGAAACACCATATATTTT. Translated, it gives CASSRHSGNTIYF.

V is TRBV7-2 and J is TRBJ2-5; 9 bases agree with TRBD1. The V gene's germline CDR1 is SGHTA and CDR2 FQGNSA. CDR3 length: 17 residues. V lost 5 bases to trimming and J lost 4 bases; unmatched junction nucleotides: 14. CDR3 coding DNA: TGTGCCAGCAGCCCCTCGGGGACAGGGTTTCCGACAGAGACCCAGTACTTC. Its protein product is CASSPSGTGFPTETQYF.

V is TRBV7-2 and J is TRBJ1-6, with TRBD1 as a possible D gene (5 bases). The CDR3 length is 15 residues. The V end was cut by 7 bases, the J end by 1 base, with 11 bases between. Germline V gene data show CDR1 as SGHTA and CDR2 as FQGNSA. CDR3 amino acids: CASNPGGSYNSPLHF. CDR3 nucleotides: TGTGCCAGCAACCCCGGGGGATCCTATAATTCACCCCTCCACTTT.

The chain uses TRBV25-1 and TRBJ1-6, with a tentative D call TRBD1 (5 bases). There are 14 residues in the CDR3. Germline CDR1 is MGHDK and CDR2 is SYGVNS. The ends were cut back, 1 base at V and 6 bases at J, with 7 bases in the middle. The DNA of the CDR3 is TGTGCCAGCAGTGAATCGGGGGTTAATTCACCCCTCCACTTT. Protein product: CASSESGVNSPLHF. Together with reference TRBV25-1 and TRBJ1-6, the CDR3 gives the full variable domain: EADIYQTPRYLVIGTGKKITLECSQTMGHDKMYWYQQDPGMELHLIHYSYGVNSTEKGDLSSESTVSRIRTEHFPLTLESARPSHTSQYLCASSESGVNSPLHFGNGTRLTVT.

The gene calls are TRBV6-4 and TRBJ2-3; TRBD2 matches 13 bases. With 5 bases clipped from V and 1 base from J, the junction kept 12 bases outside the gene matches. Germline lookup yields CDR1 MRHNA and CDR2 SNTAGT. The CDR3 is made up of 19 amino acids. CDR3 sequence: CASSPSGLAGAIRTDTQYF. CDR3 nucleotide sequence: TGTGCCAGCAGTCCTTCCGGACTAGCGGGGGCCATTCGCACAGATACGCAGTATTTT.

The chain uses TRBV11-2 and TRBJ1-1, with D unresolved. The CDR3 covers 14 residues. V lost 3 bases to trimming and J lost 6 bases, with 14 bases between them. From germline, CDR1 is SGHAT and CDR2 FQNNGV. The CDR3 is CASSFLSTGAEAFF. CDR3 in DNA: TGTGCCAGCAGCTTTCTTTCGACCGGGGCTGAAGCTTTCTTT.

Remarks on this clone: This specimen includes other DNA sequences encoding the same CDR3. The rearrangement joins TRBV18 to TRBJ1-2; D unclear. V was cut by 2 bases and J by 4 bases, with 8 bases left in between. CDR1 and CDR2 from the germline V gene are KGHSH and LQKENI. CDR3 length equals 13 residues. CDR3 in amino acids: CASSPGGLYGYTF. The CDR3 DNA reads TGTGCCAGCTCACCAGGCGGACTCTATGGCTACACCTTC.

This clone was counted a single time. This sequence joins TRBV5-5 and TRBJ1-1, with D tentatively TRBD1 (6 bases). In germline, CDR1 is SGHKS, CDR2 YYEKEE (reference sequence). Trimming removed 5 bases from V and 0 bases from J, with 17 bases in between. The CDR3 length is 16 residues. The CDR3 region has the DNA TGTGCCAGCAGGACGAGAGCAGGGGCGCTGAACACTGAAGCTTTCTTT. It is translated as CASRTRAGALNTEAFF.

This chain connects TRBV6-6 to TRBJ2-1; TRBD1 is a possible D gene (6 bases). The CDR3 runs to 14 residues. With 0 bases removed from V and 6 bases from J, the gap between germline ends came to 9 bases. The germline V gene has CDR1 MNHNY and CDR2 SVGAGI (reference sequence). In nucleotides, the CDR3 is TGTGCCAGCAGTTACTCGAAAGGGGGCAATGAGCAGTTCTTC. This translates into CASSYSKGGNEQFF.

CDR3 in DNA: TGTGCCAGCAGTTTATCCCCGACAGGGTTACACGAGCAGTACTTC. This sequence encodes CASSLSPTGLHEQYF. The chain uses TRBV27 and TRBJ2-7; TRBD1 matches 7 bases. V was pared by 0 bases and J by 5 bases, with 7 bases of the junction left unmatched. Germline assignment: CDR1 MNHEY and CDR2 SMNVEV (reference sequence). CDR3 length equals 15 residues.

This rearrangement joins TRBV27 to TRBJ2-1; D not resolved. V lost 1 base and J 2 bases, leaving 6 bases between the germline ends. Germline CDR1 reads MNHEY; CDR2 reads SMNVEV (reference sequence). CDR3 length: 14 amino acids. CDR3 sequence: CASSLYRTYNEQFF. CDR3 bases: TGTGCCAGCAGTTTATACAGAACCTACAATGAGCAGTTCTTC.

The gene calls are TRBV7-2 and TRBJ1-1, with D possibly matching TRBD1 (6 bases). Germline-derived CDR1 and CDR2 are SGHTA and FQGNSA. V was cut by 0 bases and J by 4 bases, with 12 bases left in between. The CDR3 is 15 residues long. The CDR3, as DNA: TGTGCCAGCAGCTTAGCTAGGACAGCAGGCACTGAAGCTTTCTTT. It yields the protein CASSLARTAGTEAFF.

This chain links TRBV5-5 with TRBJ2-2, with D unresolved. Germline loops: CDR1 SGHKS, CDR2 YYEKEE (reference sequence). The ends were cut back, 4 bases at V and 6 bases at J, with 4 bases in the middle. CDR3 size: 11 residues. CDR3 coding DNA: TGTGCCAGCAGCCAGGCCGGGGAGCTGTTTTTT. As protein: CASSQAGELFF.

In nucleotides, the CDR3 is TGTGCCTGGGGATCAAGACAGGGAGAGACCCAGTACTTC. Protein sequence: CAWGSRQGETQYF. V usage is TRBV30 and J usage is TRBJ2-5, with 7 bases aligning to TRBD1. Trimming cost V 5 bases and J 4 bases; bases outside gene matches: 7. The CDR3 consists of 13 residues. CDR1 is GTSNPN and CDR2 is SVGIG in the germline V gene (reference sequence). The complete variable domain, with remaining parts taken from reference TRBV30 and TRBJ2-5, reads SQTIHQWPATLVQPVGSPLSLECTVEGTSNPNLYWYRQAAGRGLQLLFYSVGIGQISSEVPQNLSASRPQDRQFILSSKKLLLSDSGFYLCAWGSRQGETQYFGPGTRLLVL.

V gene TRBV7-2 combines with J gene TRBJ1-4; the match to TRBD1 covers 8 bases. Germline lookup yields CDR1 SGHTA and CDR2 FQGNSA. V trimming: 7 bases; J trimming: 4 bases; junction bases outside the gene matches: 8. This CDR3 is 15 amino acids long. DNA of the CDR3: TGTGCCAGCACGCCCGACAGGGGTGGTAATGAAAAACTGTTTTTT. Protein: CASTPDRGGNEKLFF.

This rearrangement joins TRBV5-6 to TRBJ2-5; 10 positions agree with TRBD1. The length of the CDR3 is 15 residues. Germline V gives CDR1 SGHDT, CDR2 YYEEEE. With V trimmed by 4 bases and J by 5 bases, 8 bases remained unmatched. CDR3 residues: CASSSRQGASETQYF. The CDR3 nucleotides read TGTGCCAGCAGCAGTAGACAGGGGGCTTCTGAGACCCAGTACTTC. The variable domain in full, completed from reference TRBV5-6 and TRBJ2-5, reads DAGVTQSPTHLIKTRGQQVTLRCSPKSGHDTVSWYQQALGQGPQFIFQYYEEEERQRGNFPDRFSGHQFPNYSSELNVNALLLGDSALYLCASSSRQGASETQYFGPGTRLLVL.

The rearrangement uses TRBV15 and TRBJ1-1; maybe TRBD1 (6 bases). Germline V lookup: CDR1 LNHNV, CDR2 YYDKDF (reference sequence). V lost 2 bases and J lost 1, with 20 bases in between. This CDR3 is built from 18 residues. CDR3 nucleotides: TGTGCCACCAGCAGATATCTCACCGCGACAGGAGAGAACACTGAAGCTTTCTTT. It is translated as CATSRYLTATGENTEAFF. The entire variable domain, with the rest obtained from reference TRBV15 and TRBJ1-1, is as follows: DAMVIQNPRYQVTQFGKPVTLSCSQTLNHNVMYWYQQKSSQAPKLLFHYYDKDFNNEADTPDNFQSRRPNTSFCFLDIRSPGLGDTAMYLCATSRYLTATGENTEAFFGQGTRLTVV.

This sequence joins TRBV5-1 and TRBJ1-2; 9 bases align to TRBD1. Looked up from germline, CDR1 is SGHRS and CDR2 is YFSETQ. V lost 7 bases, J lost 3 bases, and 10 bases stayed unmatched. The CDR3 is 15 residues long. This chain's CDR3 is CASGRGDREYYGYTF. Written as DNA, the CDR3 is TGCGCCAGCGGACGTGGGGACAGGGAGTACTATGGCTACACCTTC.

This rearrangement joins TRBV6-5 to TRBJ1-2, with D possibly TRBD1 on 6 matching bases. The CDR3 spans 14 residues. Germline V gene lookup returns CDR1 MNHEY and CDR2 SVGAGI. V was trimmed by 2 bases and J by 6 bases, leaving 13 bases between them. CDR3 nucleotides: TGTGCCAGCAGTTACCAACAAACAGGGCATGGCTACACCTTC. This codes for CASSYQQTGHGYTF.

The chain has TRBV30 and TRBJ2-1, with 10 bases matching TRBD1. V lost 3 bases and J lost 1; bases outside the gene matches: 9. Germline assignment: CDR1 GTSNPN and CDR2 SVGIG (reference sequence). The CDR3 runs 17 residues. The CDR3 is CAWRGNPGQGSYNEQFF. CDR3 in DNA: TGTGCCTGGAGGGGAAATCCGGGACAGGGGTCCTACAATGAGCAGTTCTTC. Filled out from reference TRBV30 and TRBJ2-1, the complete variable domain reads SQTIHQWPATLVQPVGSPLSLECTVEGTSNPNLYWYRQAAGRGLQLLFYSVGIGQISSEVPQNLSASRPQDRQFILSSKKLLLSDSGFYLCAWRGNPGQGSYNEQFFGPGTRLTVL.

The J gene is TRBJ2-1, the V gene TRBV6-5; 11 bases are shared with TRBD2. Germline V CDR1 and CDR2: MNHEY, SVGAGI. V was pared by 6 bases and J by 8 bases, with 9 bases of the junction left unmatched. This CDR3 comprises 15 residues. CDR3 coding DNA: TGTGCCAGCAGACGAGATAGCGGGGGGGCGTATGAGCAGTTCTTC. It translates to CASRRDSGGAYEQFF.

V is TRBV11-2 and J is TRBJ2-7, with TRBD2 matching over 8 bases. V lost 5 bases and J lost 6; bases outside the gene matches: 12. CDR3 size: 15 residues. Germline V gives CDR1 SGHAT, CDR2 FQNNGV. CDR3 sequence: CASSPVAGSPSEQYF. CDR3 coding DNA: TGTGCCAGCAGCCCCGTAGCGGGGAGCCCCTCCGAGCAGTACTTC.

As DNA, the CDR3 is TGTGCCAGCAGCGACCAACTGGGGCGATTAACAACGAACACCGGGGAGCTGTTTTTT. This gives the protein CASSDQLGRLTTNTGELFF. The chain uses TRBV5-6 and TRBJ2-2; perhaps TRBD1 as D (5 bases). The CDR3 has 19 amino acids. The V end was cut by 4 bases, the J end by 0 bases, with 22 bases between. Germline V CDR1 and CDR2: SGHDT, YYEEEE.

The rearrangement uses TRBV27 and TRBJ2-7; no clear D. This CDR3 comprises 12 residues. Germline-derived CDR1 and CDR2 are MNHEY and SMNVEV (reference sequence). The V gene lost 2 bases and the J gene lost 5 bases, with 7 bases spanning the gap. CDR3 protein: CASSLGGDEQYF. CDR3 DNA sequence: TGTGCCAGCAGTTTAGGCGGCGACGAGCAGTACTTC.